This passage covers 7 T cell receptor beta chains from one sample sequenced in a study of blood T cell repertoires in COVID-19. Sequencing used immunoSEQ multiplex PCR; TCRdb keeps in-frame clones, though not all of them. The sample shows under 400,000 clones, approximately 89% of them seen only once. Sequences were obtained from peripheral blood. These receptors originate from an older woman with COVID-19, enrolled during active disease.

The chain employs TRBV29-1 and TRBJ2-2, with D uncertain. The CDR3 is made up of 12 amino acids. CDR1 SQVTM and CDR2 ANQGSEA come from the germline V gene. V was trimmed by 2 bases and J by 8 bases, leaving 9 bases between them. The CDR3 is CSVETAVGELFF. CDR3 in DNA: TGCAGCGTTGAAACCGCAGTAGGGGAGCTGTTTTTT.

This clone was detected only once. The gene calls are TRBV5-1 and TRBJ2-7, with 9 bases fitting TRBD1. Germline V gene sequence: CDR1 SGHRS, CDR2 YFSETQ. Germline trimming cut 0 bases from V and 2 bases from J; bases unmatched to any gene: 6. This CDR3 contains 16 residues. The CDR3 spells CASSLAPGQGAYEQYF. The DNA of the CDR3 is TGCGCCAGCAGCTTGGCCCCGGGACAGGGCGCCTACGAGCAGTACTTC.

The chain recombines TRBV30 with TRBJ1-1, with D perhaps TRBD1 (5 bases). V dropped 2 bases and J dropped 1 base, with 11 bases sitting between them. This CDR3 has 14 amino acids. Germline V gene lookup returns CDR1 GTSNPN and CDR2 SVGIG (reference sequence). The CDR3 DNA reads TGTGCCTGGAGTAGGGGATATTGGAACACTGAAGCTTTCTTT. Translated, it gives CAWSRGYWNTEAFF.

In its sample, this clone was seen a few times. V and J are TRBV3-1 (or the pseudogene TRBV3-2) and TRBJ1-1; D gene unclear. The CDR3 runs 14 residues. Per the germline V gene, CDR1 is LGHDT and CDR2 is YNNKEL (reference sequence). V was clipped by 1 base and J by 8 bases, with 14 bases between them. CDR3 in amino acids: CASSQGDAVREAFF. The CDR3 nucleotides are TGTGCCAGCAGCCAAGGCGATGCGGTTAGAGAAGCTTTCTTT.

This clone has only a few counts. The CDR3: CASSLSGANVLTF. CDR3 sequence (DNA): TGTGCCAGCAGCCTGTCTGGGGCCAACGTCCTGACTTTC. The chain employs TRBV27 and TRBJ2-6, with unresolved D. This CDR3 is 13 amino acids long. The V end lost 6 bases, the J end lost 1 base, and 4 bases lay between the germline ends. The germline V gene has CDR1 MNHEY and CDR2 SMNVEV (reference sequence).

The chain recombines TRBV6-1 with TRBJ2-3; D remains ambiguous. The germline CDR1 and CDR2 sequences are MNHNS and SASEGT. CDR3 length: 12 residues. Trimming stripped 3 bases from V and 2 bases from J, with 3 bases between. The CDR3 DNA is TGTGCCAGCAGTGACCACACAGATACGCAGTATTTT. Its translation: CASSDHTDTQYF.

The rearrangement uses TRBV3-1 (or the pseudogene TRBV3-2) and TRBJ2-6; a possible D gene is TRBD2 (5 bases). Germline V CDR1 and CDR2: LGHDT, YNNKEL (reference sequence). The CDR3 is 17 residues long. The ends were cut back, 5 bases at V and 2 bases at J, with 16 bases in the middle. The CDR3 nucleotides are TGTGCCAGCAGCTCAGTCGGAGGTACAGCTGGGGCCAACGTCCTGACTTTC. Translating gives CASSSVGGTAGANVLTF.